Listed below are T cell receptor beta chains from one sample, sequenced in a study of PD-1 blockade in classical Hodgkin lymphoma. Here immunoSEQ multiplex PCR was the method, and the copy in TCRdb shows in-frame clones only, minus some. Of 34,000 or so clones in the sample, roughly nine tenths were seen once. This material consisted of CD4+ T cells from blood, taken before the fourth cycle of nivolumab. These receptors originate from a human donor with classical Hodgkin lymphoma. The CDR3 runs from the conserved cysteine through the conserved F or W. The D gene is left open where the match is weak. Clone size is stated in some rows and not others, as once, few, many or a class when expanded.

d_call: TRBD1; j_call: TRBJ1-5; cdr3_length: 16; v_call: TRBV18; clone_size: NA; cdr3_aa: CASSPRTGAPIQPQHF; cdr3_nt: TGTGCCAGCTCACCACGGACAGGGGCACCCATTCAGCCCCAGCATTTT
d_call: TRBD2; j_call: TRBJ2-1; cdr3_length: 14; v_call: TRBV30; clone_size: NA; cdr3_aa: CAWRSGRAYNEQFF; cdr3_nt: TGTGCCTGGAGAAGCGGGAGGGCCTACAATGAGCAGTTCTTC
d_call: TRBD1; j_call: TRBJ2-7; cdr3_length: 18; v_call: TRBV11-2; clone_size: NA; cdr3_aa: CASNGGQASGFPTYEQYF; cdr3_nt: TGTGCCAGCAACGGAGGACAGGCCTCGGGCTTCCCCACCTACGAGCAGTACTTC
d_call: TRBD2; j_call: TRBJ2-1; cdr3_length: 18; v_call: TRBV27; clone_size: NA; cdr3_aa: CASSLAATSGRLSDEQFF; cdr3_nt: TGTGCCAGCAGTTTAGCCGCGACTAGCGGGAGACTTTCGGATGAGCAGTTCTTC
d_call: NA; j_call: TRBJ1-1; cdr3_length: 14; v_call: TRBV6-6; clone_size: NA; cdr3_aa: CASTISSTNTEAFF; cdr3_nt: TGTGCCAGCACCATCTCAAGTACAAACACTGAAGCTTTCTTT
d_call: NA; j_call: TRBJ1-2; cdr3_length: 13; v_call: TRBV5-6; clone_size: NA; cdr3_aa: CASSLARDYGYTF; cdr3_nt: TGTGCCAGCAGCTTGGCCCGGGACTATGGCTACACCTTC
d_call: TRBD1; j_call: TRBJ2-7; cdr3_length: 17; v_call: TRBV19; clone_size: NA; cdr3_aa: CASSTGQGEFTAYEQYF; cdr3_nt: TGTGCCAGTAGTACGGGACAGGGCGAGTTCACCGCCTACGAGCAGTACTTC
d_call: NA; j_call: TRBJ2-2; cdr3_length: 15; v_call: TRBV2; clone_size: NA; cdr3_aa: CASSGYQGNTGELFF; cdr3_nt: TGTGCCAGCAGTGGCTACCAGGGGAACACCGGGGAGCTGTTTTTT
d_call: TRBD1; j_call: TRBJ2-7; cdr3_length: 12; v_call: TRBV7-9; clone_size: few; cdr3_aa: CASSWDSYEQYF; cdr3_nt: TGTGCCAGCAGCTGGGACAGCTACGAGCAGTACTTC
d_call: TRBD2; j_call: TRBJ2-4; cdr3_length: 16; v_call: TRBV25-1; clone_size: NA; cdr3_aa: CASSGFTPSGSPIQYF; cdr3_nt: TGTGCCAGCAGTGGCTTCACCCCTAGCGGGAGCCCCATTCAGTACTTC
d_call: TRBD2; j_call: TRBJ2-3; cdr3_length: 16; v_call: TRBV4-1; clone_size: NA; cdr3_aa: CASSQGTSGSTDTQYF; cdr3_nt: TGCGCCAGCAGCCAAGGGACTAGCGGTAGCACAGATACGCAGTATTTT
d_call: NA; j_call: TRBJ2-3; cdr3_length: 12; v_call: TRBV2; clone_size: NA; cdr3_aa: CASGITADTQYF; cdr3_nt: TGTGCCAGCGGGATTACGGCAGATACGCAGTATTTT
d_call: NA; j_call: TRBJ2-3; cdr3_length: 14; v_call: TRBV27; clone_size: NA; cdr3_aa: CASSATGWGDTQYF; cdr3_nt: TGTGCCAGCAGTGCCACAGGGTGGGGAGATACGCAGTATTTT
d_call: NA; j_call: TRBJ2-7; cdr3_length: 16; v_call: TRBV7-7; clone_size: once; cdr3_aa: CASSLGVGSVPYEQYF; cdr3_nt: TGTGCCAGCAGCTTAGGGGTGGGGAGCGTACCCTACGAGCAGTACTTC
d_call: TRBD1; j_call: TRBJ1-1; cdr3_length: 14; v_call: TRBV6-5; clone_size: NA; cdr3_aa: CASRRTGPLPEAFF; cdr3_nt: TGTGCCAGCAGACGGACAGGGCCCCTCCCTGAAGCTTTCTTT
d_call: TRBD1; j_call: TRBJ2-7; cdr3_length: 14; v_call: TRBV9; clone_size: NA; cdr3_aa: CASAEGQVSYEQYF; cdr3_nt: TGTGCCAGCGCGGAGGGACAGGTTTCCTACGAGCAGTACTTC
d_call: NA; j_call: TRBJ1-1; cdr3_length: 13; v_call: TRBV30; clone_size: few; cdr3_aa: CAWSPGLNTEAFF; cdr3_nt: TGTGCCTGGAGTCCAGGCCTGAACACTGAAGCTTTCTTT
d_call: TRBD2; j_call: TRBJ2-7; cdr3_length: 14; v_call: TRBV7-6; clone_size: NA; cdr3_aa: CASSLVSGNYEQYF; cdr3_nt: TGTGCCAGCAGCTTAGTTAGCGGGAACTACGAGCAGTACTTC
d_call: TRBD2; j_call: TRBJ2-7; cdr3_length: 16; v_call: TRBV7-8; clone_size: NA; cdr3_aa: CASSRGLAGGQSEQYF; cdr3_nt: TGTGCCAGCAGCAGAGGACTAGCGGGAGGTCAGAGTGAGCAGTACTTC
d_call: NA; j_call: TRBJ1-5; cdr3_length: 12; v_call: TRBV7-9; clone_size: NA; cdr3_aa: CASSRLNQPQHF; cdr3_nt: TGTGCCAGCAGCCGACTGAATCAGCCCCAGCATTTT
d_call: TRBD2; j_call: TRBJ2-1; cdr3_length: 15; v_call: TRBV28; clone_size: NA; cdr3_aa: CASSSPPGGRGEQFF; cdr3_nt: TGTGCCAGCAGTTCCCCCCCGGGAGGTAGAGGTGAGCAGTTCTTC
d_call: NA; j_call: TRBJ1-1; cdr3_length: 16; v_call: TRBV28; clone_size: NA; cdr3_aa: CASSLAGKGSNTEAFF; cdr3_nt: TGTGCCAGCAGTTTAGCAGGGAAAGGGTCGAACACTGAAGCTTTCTTT
d_call: TRBD2; j_call: TRBJ2-7; cdr3_length: 18; v_call: TRBV19; clone_size: NA; cdr3_aa: CASSGAGLTLGRPYEQYF; cdr3_nt: TGTGCCAGTAGTGGAGCGGGACTTACCCTGGGTCGTCCCTACGAGCAGTACTTC
d_call: TRBD1; j_call: TRBJ1-1; cdr3_length: 15; v_call: TRBV18; clone_size: NA; cdr3_aa: CASSPLQGVDTEAFF; cdr3_nt: TGTGCCAGCTCACCGCTACAGGGGGTCGACACTGAAGCTTTCTTT
d_call: TRBD1; j_call: TRBJ1-1; cdr3_length: 14; v_call: TRBV18; clone_size: NA; cdr3_aa: CASSLDRANTEAFF; cdr3_nt: TGTGCCAGCTCACTCGACAGGGCGAACACTGAAGCTTTCTTT
d_call: NA; j_call: TRBJ1-1; cdr3_length: 15; v_call: TRBV6-5; clone_size: NA; cdr3_aa: CASSSRASVGTEAFF; cdr3_nt: TGTGCCAGCAGCTCGAGGGCGTCTGTTGGCACTGAAGCTTTCTTT
d_call: TRBD1; j_call: TRBJ1-5; cdr3_length: 15; v_call: TRBV2; clone_size: NA; cdr3_aa: CASTPGQGSVQPQHF; cdr3_nt: TGTGCCAGCACTCCGGGACAGGGGTCGGTTCAGCCCCAGCATTTT
d_call: TRBD2; j_call: TRBJ2-5; cdr3_length: 16; v_call: TRBV11-2; clone_size: once; cdr3_aa: CASSLVGLAGVETQYF; cdr3_nt: TGTGCCAGCAGCTTAGTGGGCCTAGCGGGAGTAGAGACCCAGTACTTC
d_call: NA; j_call: TRBJ2-3; cdr3_length: 18; v_call: TRBV21-1; clone_size: NA; cdr3_aa: CASSKSGLAVISTDTQYF; cdr3_nt: TGTGCCAGCAGCAAAAGTGGACTGGCGGTTATAAGCACAGATACGCAGTATTTT
d_call: NA; j_call: TRBJ1-3; cdr3_length: 15; v_call: TRBV11-2; clone_size: NA; cdr3_aa: CASSLSAGVGNTIYF; cdr3_nt: TGTGCCAGCAGCTTATCCGCGGGTGTCGGAAACACCATATATTTT
d_call: NA; j_call: TRBJ1-5; cdr3_length: 12; v_call: TRBV28; clone_size: NA; cdr3_aa: CASYGRNQPQHF; cdr3_nt: TGTGCCAGCTATGGACGGAATCAGCCCCAGCATTTT
d_call: TRBD2; j_call: TRBJ2-3; cdr3_length: 19; v_call: TRBV7-8; clone_size: NA; cdr3_aa: CASSLGVLLAVLPTDTQYF; cdr3_nt: TGTGCCAGCAGCTTAGGAGTCTTGCTAGCGGTACTTCCCACAGATACGCAGTATTTT
d_call: NA; j_call: TRBJ2-3; cdr3_length: 14; v_call: TRBV4-2; clone_size: NA; cdr3_aa: CASSQISGSDTQYF; cdr3_nt: TGTGCCAGCAGCCAAATCTCGGGGTCAGATACGCAGTATTTT